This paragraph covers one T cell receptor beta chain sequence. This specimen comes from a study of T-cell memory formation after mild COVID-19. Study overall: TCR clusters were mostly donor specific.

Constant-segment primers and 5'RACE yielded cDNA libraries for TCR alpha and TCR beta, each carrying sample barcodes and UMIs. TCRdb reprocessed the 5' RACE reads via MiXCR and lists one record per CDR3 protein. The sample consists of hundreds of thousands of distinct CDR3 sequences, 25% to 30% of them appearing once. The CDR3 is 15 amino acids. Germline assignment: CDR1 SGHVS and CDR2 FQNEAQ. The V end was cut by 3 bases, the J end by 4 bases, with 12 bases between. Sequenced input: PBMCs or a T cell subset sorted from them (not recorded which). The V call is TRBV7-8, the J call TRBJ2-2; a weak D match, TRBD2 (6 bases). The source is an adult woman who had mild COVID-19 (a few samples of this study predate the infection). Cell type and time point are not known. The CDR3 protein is CASSFLGGITGELFF. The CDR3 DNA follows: TGTGCCAGCAGCTTTTTGGGAGGTATCACCGGGGAGCTGTTTTTT.